This T cell receptor beta chain was sequenced during a study of T cells after yellow fever vaccination. On the study more broadly: Low-cell-number fractions underwent preparation using SMART-Seq v4 Ultra Low Input. General study findings and limits: In post-booster samples, most primary-vaccination clones reappeared (around 95% CD4, 70% to 90% CD8). Some clonotypes, a small share, were shared between CD4 and CD8 compartments.

This clonotype was counted ten times or more. Its antigen remains unknown. The CDR3 covers 13 residues. V was trimmed by 6 bases and J by 5 bases, leaving 15 bases between them. Germline CDR1 SQVTM, CDR2 ANQGSEA. Synthesis of TCR cDNA relied on 5'RACE template switching, which attached a universal primer site and UMIs. MiXCR, applied by TCRdb to the 5' RACE reads, yields one record per CDR3 protein. This sample carries about 340,000 distinct CDR3 sequences, under 15% of them seen once, and the ten largest clones take about 3%. The sequencing used CD4+ T cells sorted from PBMCs, collected 15 days after the yellow fever booster vaccination. The V and J genes are TRBV29-1 and TRBJ2-3, with D possibly matching TRBD2 (5 bases). The origin of this receptor is a man younger than 30 who received the YFV17D yellow fever vaccine. CDR3 protein: CSVGPGRGDTQYF. The CDR3 nucleotides read TGCAGCGTCGGTCCGGGGAGAGGAGATACGCAGTATTTT.